This T cell receptor beta chain is drawn from a study of T cell responses to AZD1222 COVID-19 vaccine. Study observations and caveats: The span of vaccine-associated CD4 TCRs extended across spike, with dominance at 160-218 and 743-854.

About this clone: Its antigen is currently unknown.

Profiling relied on immunoSEQ multiplex PCR, and the TCRdb table lists in-frame clones only, not all of them. Of 150,000 or so clones in the sample, around nine tenths were seen once. This clonotype originated in an adult in good health. This material consisted of peripheral blood, taken on day 0 of AZD1222 vaccination.

CDR3: CASSNVGQGKYEQYF. Here the CDR3 DNA reads TGTGCCAGCAGTAACGTGGGACAGGGGAAATACGAGCAGTACTTC. This chain joins TRBV27 and TRBJ2-7, with 10 bases identical to TRBD1. The junction had 8 bases not matched to a gene; V was cut back by 5 bases and J by 4 bases. CDR1 and CDR2 (germline): MNHEY, SMNVEV (reference sequence). The CDR3 covers 15 residues.